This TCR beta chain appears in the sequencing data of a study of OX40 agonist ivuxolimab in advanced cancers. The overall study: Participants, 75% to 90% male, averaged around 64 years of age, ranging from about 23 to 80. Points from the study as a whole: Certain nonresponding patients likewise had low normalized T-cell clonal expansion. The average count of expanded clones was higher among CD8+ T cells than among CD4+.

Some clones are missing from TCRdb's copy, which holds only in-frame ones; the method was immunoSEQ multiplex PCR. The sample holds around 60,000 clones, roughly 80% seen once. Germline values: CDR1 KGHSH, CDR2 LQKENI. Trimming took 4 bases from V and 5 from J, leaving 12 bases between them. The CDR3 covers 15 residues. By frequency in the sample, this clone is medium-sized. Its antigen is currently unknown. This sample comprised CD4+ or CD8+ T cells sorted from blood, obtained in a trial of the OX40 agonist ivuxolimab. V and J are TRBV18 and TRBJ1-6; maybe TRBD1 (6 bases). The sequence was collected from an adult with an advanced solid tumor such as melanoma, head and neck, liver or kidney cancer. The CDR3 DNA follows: TGTGCCAGCTCACAGGGCTGGACAGATAATTCACCCCTCCACTTT. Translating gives CASSQGWTDNSPLHF.